One and the same sample provided the 13 T cell receptor beta chains below, sequenced in a study of T cell responses to AZD1222 COVID-19 vaccine. Sequencing used immunoSEQ multiplex PCR; TCRdb keeps in-frame clones, though not all of them. In the table there are about 110,000 clones, 70% to 90% of which are singletons. Here the sequenced sample was peripheral blood, taken 28 days after the second AZD1222 dose. Receptor source: an adult who received the AZD1222 COVID-19 vaccine.

This sequence joins TRBV11-2 and TRBJ2-3, with 11 bases lining up with TRBD2. Unmatched junction bases numbered 6, after V lost 1 base and J lost 0 bases. Per germline, CDR1 SGHAT and CDR2 FQNNGV. This CDR3 comprises 18 residues. The CDR3, as DNA: TGTGCCAGCAGCTTAGCCCTAACTAGCGGGAGAAGCACAGATACGCAGTATTTT. The encoded protein is CASSLALTSGRSTDTQYF. The full variable domain, its missing parts supplied by reference TRBV11-2 and TRBJ2-3, is EAGVAQSPRYKIIEKRQSVAFWCNPISGHATLYWYQQILGQGPKLLIQFQNNGVVDDSQLPKDRFSAERLKGVDSTLKIQPAKLEDSAVYLCASSLALTSGRSTDTQYFGPGTRLTVL.

The chain uses TRBV4-2 and TRBJ1-5, with D perhaps TRBD1 (5 bases). Germline lookup yields CDR1 LGHNA and CDR2 YNFKEQ. The CDR3 is 17 residues long. V was cut by 3 bases and J by 0 bases, with 15 bases left in between. The CDR3 nucleotides are TGTGCCAGCAGCCAGACCGGACAATCTTATAGCAATCAGCCCCAGCATTTT. It encodes CASSQTGQSYSNQPQHF.

This clone was seen more than once but under ten times. V and J are TRBV10-1 and TRBJ1-2, with TRBD1 matching 9 bases. Germline loops: CDR1 WNHNN, CDR2 SYGVQD (reference sequence). The CDR3 extends over 16 amino acids. V shed 2 bases, J shed 4 bases, and the junction held 8 bases outside the gene matches. The CDR3, as DNA: TGCGCCAGCAGTGAGAACCGGGACAGGGTACTCTATGGCTACACCTTC. It encodes CASSENRDRVLYGYTF.

This clone was observed once. This chain connects TRBV11-2 to TRBJ2-7, with D perhaps matching TRBD1 (5 bases). Germline V CDR1 and CDR2: SGHAT, FQNNGV. The CDR3 consists of 16 residues. V lost 5 bases, J lost 1 base, and 18 bases lay in between. The CDR3 reads CASSRGWAGRSYEQYF. The CDR3 region has the DNA TGTGCCAGCAGCAGGGGTTGGGCAGGTCGGTCCTACGAGCAGTACTTC.

V and J are TRBV3-1 (or the pseudogene TRBV3-2) and TRBJ2-1; D perhaps matches TRBD2 (6 bases). This CDR3 has 13 residues. V lost 7 bases, J lost 7 bases, and 14 bases lay in between. Germline CDR1 reads LGHDT; CDR2 reads YNNKEL (reference sequence). In nucleotides, the CDR3 is TGTGCCAGCACCACGGGAGCTTTTAATGAGCAGTTCTTC. This translates into CASTTGAFNEQFF.

The chain employs TRBV5-5 and TRBJ1-4, with D maybe TRBD1 (6 bases). This CDR3 has 15 residues. V lost 5 bases, J lost 0 bases, and 11 bases lay in between. Germline values: CDR1 SGHKS, CDR2 YYEKEE (reference sequence). The CDR3 region is CASSLQGATNEKLFF. CDR3 nucleotide sequence: TGTGCCAGCAGTTTACAGGGCGCAACTAATGAAAAACTGTTTTTT.

This clone showed up just once. The chain links TRBV12-5 to TRBJ1-2, with 11 positions matching TRBD1. Losses at the gene ends were 3 bases for V and 4 bases for J; bases not matched to a gene: 4. CDR3 length: 15 amino acids. Germline V gene lookup returns CDR1 LGHNT and CDR2 FRNRAP. The DNA for the CDR3 is TGTGCTAGTGGTTTCTGGACAGGGGGCGCCTATGGCTACACCTTC. Its protein is CASGFWTGGAYGYTF.

Of note for this clone: Other DNA sequences in the same sample also yield this CDR3. The rearrangement joins TRBV27 to TRBJ1-1; 9 bases line up with TRBD1. Germline V lookup: CDR1 MNHEY, CDR2 SMNVEV (reference sequence). The CDR3 consists of 13 residues. The trim removed 6 bases at V and 5 bases at J, leaving 4 bases unmatched. CDR3 protein: CASRGQGYTEAFF. CDR3 nucleotide sequence: TGTGCCAGCAGGGGACAGGGCTATACTGAAGCTTTCTTT.

The count of this clone is one. The rearrangement links TRBV28 to TRBJ1-4, with D uncertain. CDR3 size: 14 residues. Trimming stripped 2 bases from V and 0 bases from J, with 4 bases between. Germline values: CDR1 MDHEN, CDR2 SYDVKM. CDR3: CASSLATTNEKLFF. CDR3 nucleotide sequence: TGTGCCAGCAGTTTAGCCACAACTAATGAAAAACTGTTTTTT.

The chain couples TRBV27 to TRBJ2-1; 12 positions agree with TRBD1. V was clipped by 7 bases and J by 7 bases; unmatched bases: 17. There are 18 residues in the CDR3. Germline-derived CDR1 and CDR2 are MNHEY and SMNVEV (reference sequence). CDR3 residues: CASTPGRDPGQGANEQFF. As DNA, the CDR3 is TGTGCCAGCACCCCGGGGAGGGATCCGGGACAGGGGGCTAATGAGCAGTTCTTC.

The chain's CDR3 is CASSQPGNQPQHF. The CDR3 bases are TGCGCCAGCAGCCAACCGGGGAATCAGCCCCAGCATTTT. The rearrangement uses TRBV4-1 and TRBJ1-5; D is unresolved. Germline loops: CDR1 MGHRA, CDR2 YSYEKL. V was trimmed by 2 bases and J by 4 bases, leaving 6 bases between them. This CDR3 has 13 residues.

This clone was detected only once. The chain's CDR3 is CASSPGQGLAEQYF. The CDR3 DNA is TGCGCCAGCAGCCCCGGACAGGGTTTGGCCGAGCAGTACTTC. The chain is built from TRBV5-1 and TRBJ2-7, with 8 positions matching TRBD1. This CDR3 comprises 14 residues. The germline CDR1 and CDR2 sequences are SGHRS and YFSETQ. Losses at the gene ends were 4 bases for V and 6 bases for J; bases not matched to a gene: 9.

The V call is TRBV3-1 (or the pseudogene TRBV3-2), the J call TRBJ2-7, with D maybe TRBD1 (6 bases). Deletions cut 4 bases from V and 6 bases from J, with 22 bases between. The length of the CDR3 is 16 residues. CDR1 and CDR2 (germline): LGHDT, YNNKEL (reference sequence). CDR3 nucleotide sequence: TGTGCCAGCAGCCGATCTCCTGGGGGCGAGGGTGCCGAGCAGTACTTC. Encoded protein: CASSRSPGGEGAEQYF.